This TCR beta chain stems from a study of T cell responses to AZD1222 COVID-19 vaccine. Study-wide results and caveats: AZD1222 recipients seropositive at baseline numbered only 5 or 6. A reported finding is that nearly half of spike-specific TCRs target unmutated variant regions. Donors skewed white British and female; clonal diversity was possibly underestimated.

Notes on this clone: The antigen is unknown.

Generated by immunoSEQ multiplex PCR, the TCRdb table keeps only in-frame clones and is missing some. The table lists approximately 110,000 clones, around 92% of them singletons, with approximately 7.9% in the top ten. Trimming shortened V by 6 bases and J by 2 bases, and 16 bases separated the two germline ends. Germline V gene lookup returns CDR1 SNHLY and CDR2 FYNNEI. This CDR3 has 15 residues. This TCR derives from an adult who received the AZD1222 COVID-19 vaccine. The sequences come from peripheral blood, collected 28 days after the second AZD1222 dose. The rearrangement links TRBV2 to TRBJ2-5; D not resolved. The CDR3 DNA reads TGTGCCAGCAGCCCTCCACAGCCTATTCAAGAGACCCAGTACTTC. Amino acid sequence: CASSPPQPIQETQYF.